This entry lists 27 T cell receptor beta chains sequenced from one sample in a study of CD8+CD57+ T cells in acquired aplastic anemia. It was genomic DNA that served as the template for profiling TCR beta VDJ and CDR3. TCRdb redid the calling of the reads with MiXCR, one entry per CDR3 protein. The sample lists around 250,000 distinct CDR3 sequences, 45% to 70% occurring once. Input material: sorted CD4+, CD8+, or CD8+CD57+ T cells (not recorded which) from PBMCs. These receptors all come from a human donor with severe aplastic anemia or a healthy control (not recorded which).

This chain uses TRBV5-6 with TRBJ2-7; 12 positions match TRBD2. Germline CDR1 SGHDT, CDR2 YYEEEE. Trimming removed 3 bases from V and 0 bases from J; junction bases left unmatched: 16. This CDR3 contains 20 residues. The DNA for the CDR3 is TGTGCCAGCAGCTGGGGGAGTAGAGGGCTAGCGGGGGGGAGCTCCTACGAGCAGTACTTC. It yields the protein CASSWGSRGLAGGSSYEQYF.

This chain links TRBV19 with TRBJ1-1; tentative D call: TRBD1 (5 bases). The CDR3 has 13 residues. From germline, CDR1 is LNHDA and CDR2 SQIVND (reference sequence). Deletions cut 5 bases from V and 4 bases from J, with 11 bases between. The CDR3 protein is CASSGAVITEAFF. The CDR3 bases are TGTGCCAGTAGTGGGGCAGTTATCACTGAAGCTTTCTTT.

This clonotype has only a few counts. The V call is TRBV7-3, the J call TRBJ1-6; no clear D. This CDR3 is 15 amino acids long. The V gene lost 3 bases and the J gene lost 3 bases, with 9 bases spanning the gap. The germline V gene has CDR1 SGHTA and CDR2 FQGTGA. The chain's CDR3 is CASSLVGSYNSPLHF. The CDR3 coding sequence is TGTGCCAGCAGCTTGGTGGGCAGCTATAATTCACCCCTCCACTTT.

The V and J genes are TRBV11-3 and TRBJ2-3; D ambiguous. This CDR3 spans 16 amino acids. V lost 0 bases and J lost 0, with 10 bases in between. Per the germline V gene, CDR1 is SGHNT and CDR2 is YENEEA. CDR3 DNA sequence: TGTGCCAGCAGCTTAGATACAGTCATTAGCACAGATACGCAGTATTTT. This translates into CASSLDTVISTDTQYF.

The chain employs TRBV11-2 and TRBJ2-7; 10 bases map to TRBD1. The CDR3 length is 15 residues. Per germline, CDR1 SGHAT and CDR2 FQNNGV. Unmatched junction bases numbered 8, after V lost 1 base and J lost 8 bases. The CDR3 DNA sequence: TGTGCCAGCAGCTTAGGGACAGGGGGAATTACGAAGCAGTACTTC. It codes for CASSLGTGGITKQYF.

The rearrangement joins TRBV29-1 to TRBJ1-1; TRBD1 aligns across 8 bases. Germline-derived CDR1 and CDR2 are SQVTM and ANQGSEA. The CDR3 is made up of 15 amino acids. V lost 3 bases and J lost 7; bases outside the gene matches: 13. This CDR3 reads CSVDSWGTGTYEAFF. CDR3 nucleotide sequence: TGCAGCGTTGACTCCTGGGGGACAGGAACCTATGAAGCTTTCTTT.

This clonotype occurred many times. This could be a read error, since a much larger clone is one nucleotide away. The chain recombines TRBV10-3 with TRBJ2-2; 7 bases line up with TRBD1. The CDR3 totals 14 residues. Germline CDR1 and CDR2: ENHRY and SYGVKD. The CDR3 DNA follows: TGTGCCATCAGACGACAGGGTGCCGACGGGAAGCTGTTTTTT. As protein: CAIRRQGADGKLFF.

V usage is TRBV7-2 and J usage is TRBJ2-3; TRBD2 agrees at 9 bases. Germline V gene data show CDR1 as SGHTA and CDR2 as FQGNSA. This CDR3 has 16 amino acids. V dropped 9 bases and J dropped 0; count of bases not matched to a gene: 10. CDR3 DNA sequence: TGTGCCAGTAGTATAGGCGGGGGGGCGAGCACAGATACGCAGTATTTT. Translated, it gives CASSIGGGASTDTQYF. Full variable domain (outside the CDR3, taken from reference TRBV7-2 and TRBJ2-3): GAGVSQSPSNKVTEKGKDVELRCDPISGHTALYWYRQSLGQGLEFLIYFQGNSAPDKSGLPSDRFSAERTGGSVSTLTIQRTQQEDSAVYLCASSIGGGASTDTQYFGPGTRLTVL.

The DNA for the CDR3 is TGTGCCAGCAGCTCCCAAGGGGGCGCCTATGGCTACACCTTC. This codes for CASSSQGGAYGYTF. V usage is TRBV7-2 and J usage is TRBJ1-2, with 7 bases lining up with TRBD1. The V gene's germline CDR1 is SGHTA and CDR2 FQGNSA. The CDR3 totals 14 residues. Germline trimming cut 4 bases from V and 4 bases from J; bases unmatched to any gene: 6.

The chain uses TRBV5-1 and TRBJ1-2, with 10 bases matching TRBD1. This CDR3 is built from 13 residues. Per the germline V gene, CDR1 is SGHRS and CDR2 is YFSETQ. The J segment lost 12 bases and the V segment lost 4 bases, leaving 9 bases of the junction unmatched. The CDR3 DNA reads as TGCGCCAGCAGCCCGACAGGGGGCGGTGGAAACACCTTC. Amino acids: CASSPTGGGGNTF.

The chain is built from TRBV7-2 and TRBJ2-1; weak D call: TRBD2 (5 bases). V lost 2 bases and J lost 6, with 8 bases in between. Germline V lookup: CDR1 SGHTA, CDR2 FQGNSA. This CDR3 has 13 residues. CDR3 residues: CASSLILGNEQFF. The CDR3 region has the DNA TGTGCCAGCAGCTTAATACTAGGCAATGAGCAGTTCTTC.

The chain employs TRBV7-3 and TRBJ2-7, with D unclear. Germline V gives CDR1 SGHTA, CDR2 FQGTGA. V was clipped by 1 base and J by 2 bases, with 12 bases between them. The CDR3 spans 15 residues. The CDR3 DNA reads as TGTGCCAGCAGCTTAAAGATTAGGTACACCTACGAGCAGTACTTC. Protein sequence: CASSLKIRYTYEQYF.

This clonotype was seen only a few times. The chain joins TRBV20-1 to TRBJ2-3; TRBD2 agrees at 10 bases. The CDR3 totals 14 residues. The germline V gene has CDR1 DFQATT and CDR2 SNEGSKA (reference sequence). With V trimmed by 7 bases and J by 2 bases, 6 bases remained unmatched. For the CDR3, the DNA is TGCAGTGTTGTAGCGGGAGGACCCACAGATACGCAGTATTTT. Its protein is CSVVAGGPTDTQYF.

This clonotype was found once. No conserved phenylalanine or tryptophan is present at the end of the CDR3, so a read error is the likely explanation. V is TRBV20-1 and J is TRBJ2-1; D is unresolved. The CDR3 runs to 10 residues. CDR1 and CDR2 from the germline V gene are DFQATT and SNEGSKA (reference sequence). Trimming pared 4 bases from V and 3 bases from J, leaving 1 base between. The CDR3 DNA follows: TGCAGTGCTAACTACAATGAGCAGTTCAGA. The encoded protein is CSANYNEQFR.

This clonotype was recorded many times. The genes are TRBV7-8 and TRBJ1-6; TRBD1 is a possible D gene (5 bases). The germline V gene has CDR1 SGHVS and CDR2 FQNEAQ. This CDR3 is 14 amino acids long. V lost 1 base to trimming and J lost 8 bases, with 9 bases between them. The CDR3 DNA is TGTGCCAGCAGCTTAGGACTGGGGGATTCACCCCTCCACTTT. It yields the protein CASSLGLGDSPLHF.

The chain uses TRBV19 and TRBJ1-2; unclear D gene. Germline values: CDR1 LNHDA, CDR2 SQIVND (reference sequence). Trimming removed 2 bases at V and 2 bases at J, with 15 bases between. The CDR3 consists of 16 residues. The CDR3 sequence: CASSISGGGTNYGYTF. In DNA form, the CDR3 reads TGTGCCAGTAGTATAAGCGGTGGAGGCACCAACTATGGCTACACCTTC.

This clonotype was found a few times. The chain has TRBV5-8 and TRBJ1-1, with D unclear. V lost 0 bases and J lost 7, with 10 bases in between. Germline V gene lookup returns CDR1 SGHTS and CDR2 YDEGEE. CDR3 length equals 13 residues. The CDR3 region is CASSLGPLGEAFF. DNA for the CDR3: TGTGCCAGCAGCTTGGGGCCCCTGGGTGAAGCTTTCTTT.

This clonotype was counted only a few times. The chain recombines TRBV29-1 with TRBJ2-3; 9 bases map to TRBD1. From germline, CDR1 is SQVTM and CDR2 ANQGSEA. The CDR3 has 13 residues. V lost 7 bases to trimming and J lost 2 bases; unmatched junction nucleotides: 4. CDR3 DNA sequence: TGCAGCGCAACAGGGGGCCTCACAGATACGCAGTATTTT. Translating gives CSATGGLTDTQYF.

This clonotype was seen many times. Germline and junction disagree at one end, which may indicate a read error. V usage is TRBV5-8 and J usage is TRBJ1-4; D call uncertain. Germline V gene lookup returns CDR1 SGHTS and CDR2 YDEGEE. There are 14 residues in the CDR3. CDR3 protein: CASRLGSREEKLFF. The CDR3 DNA follows: TGTGCCAGCAGGTTGGGAAGTCGGGAGGAAAAACTGTTTTTT.

The chain has TRBV2 and TRBJ1-4, with D perhaps matching TRBD1 (6 bases). The CDR3 sequence is 13 residues long. The germline V and J ends were trimmed by 8 bases and 7 bases, with 14 bases remaining between them. Germline CDR1 SNHLY, CDR2 FYNNEI. The CDR3 DNA follows: TGTGCCAGCGGCGGGACATCGGGTGAAAAACTGTTTTTT. The encoded protein is CASGGTSGEKLFF.

This clonotype has a single count. In DNA form, the CDR3 reads TGTGCCAGCAGGTCACTGGGCACTGAAGCTTTCTTT. Translating it yields CASRSLGTEAFF. The chain has TRBV7-6 and TRBJ1-1; D gene unclear. Trimming pared 6 bases from V and 4 bases from J, leaving 9 bases between. Germline CDR1 reads SGHVS; CDR2 reads FNYEAQ. CDR3 length equals 12 residues.

The chain is built from TRBV10-3 and TRBJ2-7; a possible D gene is TRBD1 (6 bases). The CDR3 is 13 residues long. Looked up from germline, CDR1 is ENHRY and CDR2 is SYGVKD. V dropped 10 bases and J dropped 2 bases, with 15 bases sitting between them. CDR3: CASSRQEPYEQYF. CDR3 DNA sequence: TGTGCCAGCAGCCGACAGGAACCCTACGAGCAGTACTTC.

The chain joins TRBV10-3 to TRBJ1-1; D might be TRBD1 (5 bases). CDR3 length equals 15 residues. Germline-derived CDR1 and CDR2 are ENHRY and SYGVKD. V was pared by 0 bases and J by 9 bases, with 17 bases between. The CDR3 bases are TGTGCCATCAGTGAGTCGGACACCGCTAAGCTTCAAGCTTTCTTT. Its protein is CAISESDTAKLQAFF.

This rearrangement joins TRBV25-1 to TRBJ1-3; D uncertain. Trimming pared 3 bases from V and 0 bases from J, leaving 6 bases between. There are 14 residues in the CDR3. Per germline, CDR1 MGHDK and CDR2 SYGVNS. Here the CDR3 reads CASSDWSSGNTIYF. CDR3 in DNA: TGTGCCAGCAGTGATTGGAGCTCTGGAAACACCATATATTTT.

The chain combines TRBV7-3 with TRBJ2-5; TRBD1 or TRBD2 may be the D gene (5 bases each). Germline V lookup: CDR1 SGHTA, CDR2 FQGTGA. The CDR3 sequence is 14 residues long. Trimming pared 0 bases from V and 4 bases from J, leaving 9 bases between. The CDR3 DNA follows: TGTGCCAGCAGCTTAACGGGGGAAGGAGAGACCCAGTACTTC. Amino acids: CASSLTGEGETQYF.

The V call is TRBV7-9, the J call TRBJ1-2, with TRBD1 as a possible D gene (5 bases). CDR1 and CDR2 (germline): SEHNR, FQNEAQ (reference sequence). This CDR3 is 14 amino acids long. Trimming shortened V by 4 bases and J by 6 bases, and 15 bases separated the two germline ends. CDR3 nucleotide sequence: TGTGCCAGCAGCTCCCAGGGAAGCGTACATGGCTACACCTTC. This encodes CASSSQGSVHGYTF.

This clonotype was seen many times. The chain recombines TRBV27 with TRBJ2-7, with D perhaps TRBD1 or TRBD2 (5 bases each). In germline, CDR1 is MNHEY, CDR2 SMNVEV (reference sequence). Trimming left V 6 bases short and J 5 bases short, with 14 bases between. The CDR3 has 13 residues. CDR3 amino acids: CASRWGNEDEQYF. The CDR3 nucleotides read TGTGCCAGCAGGTGGGGGAACGAGGACGAGCAGTACTTC.